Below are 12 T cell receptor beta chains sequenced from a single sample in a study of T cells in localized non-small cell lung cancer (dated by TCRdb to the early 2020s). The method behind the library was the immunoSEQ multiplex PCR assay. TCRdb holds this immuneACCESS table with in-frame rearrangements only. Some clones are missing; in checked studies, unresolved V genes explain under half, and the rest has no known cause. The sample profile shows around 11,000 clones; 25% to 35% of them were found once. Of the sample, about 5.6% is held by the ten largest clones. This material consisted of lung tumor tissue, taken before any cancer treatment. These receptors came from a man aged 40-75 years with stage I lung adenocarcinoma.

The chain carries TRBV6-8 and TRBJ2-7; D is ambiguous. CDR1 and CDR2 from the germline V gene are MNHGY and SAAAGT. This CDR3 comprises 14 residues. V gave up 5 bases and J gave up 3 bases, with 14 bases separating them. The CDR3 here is CASSINPEIYEQYF. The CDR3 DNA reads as TGTGCCAGCAGTATAAATCCAGAAATCTACGAGCAGTACTTC.

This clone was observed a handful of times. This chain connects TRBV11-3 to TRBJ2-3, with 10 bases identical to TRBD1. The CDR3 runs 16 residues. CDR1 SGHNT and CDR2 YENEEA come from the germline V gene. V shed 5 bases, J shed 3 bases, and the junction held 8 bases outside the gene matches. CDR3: CASSREDRGFTDTQYF. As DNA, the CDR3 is TGTGCCAGCAGCCGAGAGGACAGGGGGTTTACAGATACGCAGTATTTT.

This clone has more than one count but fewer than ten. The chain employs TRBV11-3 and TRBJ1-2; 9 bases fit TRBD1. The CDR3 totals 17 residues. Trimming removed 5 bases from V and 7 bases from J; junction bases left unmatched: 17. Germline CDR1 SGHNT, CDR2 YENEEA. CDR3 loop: CASSPGGGGGTGIGYTF. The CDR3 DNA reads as TGTGCCAGCAGCCCCGGAGGAGGTGGCGGGACAGGGATTGGCTACACCTTC.

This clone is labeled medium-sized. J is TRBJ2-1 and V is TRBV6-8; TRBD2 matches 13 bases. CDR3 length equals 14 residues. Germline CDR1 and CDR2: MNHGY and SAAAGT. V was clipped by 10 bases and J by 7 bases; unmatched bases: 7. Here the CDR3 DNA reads TGTGCCACCCTGGGACTAGCGGGGAGTAATGAGCAGTTCTTC. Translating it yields CATLGLAGSNEQFF.

Here the CDR3 DNA reads TGCAGCGTGCAAGCGGGGGGGCGGGAGACCCAGTACTTC. Its protein product is CSVQAGGRETQYF. V and J are TRBV29-1 and TRBJ2-5; 10 nucleotides align to TRBD2. The CDR3 totals 13 residues. The V segment lost 6 bases and the J segment 5 bases; nucleotides outside the gene matches: 6. Germline V gene data show CDR1 as SQVTM and CDR2 as ANQGSEA.

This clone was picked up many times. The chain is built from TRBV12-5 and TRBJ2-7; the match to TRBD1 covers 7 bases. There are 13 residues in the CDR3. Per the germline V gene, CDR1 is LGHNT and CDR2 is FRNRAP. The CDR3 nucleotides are TGTGCCAGCTGCCGACAGGGCTCCTACGAGCAGTACTTC. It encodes CASCRQGSYEQYF.

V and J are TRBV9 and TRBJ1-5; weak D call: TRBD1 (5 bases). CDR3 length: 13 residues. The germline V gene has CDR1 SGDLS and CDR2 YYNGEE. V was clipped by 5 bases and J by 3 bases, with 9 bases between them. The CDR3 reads CASRGENNQPQHF. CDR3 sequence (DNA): TGTGCCAGCAGGGGGGAGAACAATCAGCCCCAGCATTTT.

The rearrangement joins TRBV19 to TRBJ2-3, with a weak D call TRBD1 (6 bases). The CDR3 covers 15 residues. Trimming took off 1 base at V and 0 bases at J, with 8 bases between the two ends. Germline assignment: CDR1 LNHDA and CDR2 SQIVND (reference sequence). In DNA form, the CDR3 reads TGTGCCAGTAGTATAGGGGGGCCTAGCACAGATACGCAGTATTTT. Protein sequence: CASSIGGPSTDTQYF.

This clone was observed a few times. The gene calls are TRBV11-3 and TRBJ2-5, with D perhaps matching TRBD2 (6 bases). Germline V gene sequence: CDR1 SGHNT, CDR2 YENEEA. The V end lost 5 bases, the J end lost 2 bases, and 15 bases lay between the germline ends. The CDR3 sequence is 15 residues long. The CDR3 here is CASSRLLAQQETQYF. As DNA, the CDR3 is TGTGCCAGCAGCCGTCTCCTAGCGCAGCAAGAGACCCAGTACTTC.

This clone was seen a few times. The DNA of the CDR3 is TGTGCCAGTAGCAGGGAGGTTGCAACTAATGAAAAACTGTTTTTT. Encoded protein: CASSREVATNEKLFF. The rearrangement uses TRBV19 and TRBJ1-4; TRBD1 might be the D (5 bases). Germline CDR1 and CDR2: LNHDA and SQIVND (reference sequence). Trimming cost V 6 bases and J 0 bases, with 11 bases left between them. The CDR3 loop spans 15 amino acids.

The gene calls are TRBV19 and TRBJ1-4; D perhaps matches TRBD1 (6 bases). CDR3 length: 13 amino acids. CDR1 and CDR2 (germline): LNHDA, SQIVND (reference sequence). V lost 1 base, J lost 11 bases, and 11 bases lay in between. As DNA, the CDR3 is TGTGCCAGTAGTATAGCATCAGGGGAGAAACTGTTTTTT. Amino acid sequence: CASSIASGEKLFF.

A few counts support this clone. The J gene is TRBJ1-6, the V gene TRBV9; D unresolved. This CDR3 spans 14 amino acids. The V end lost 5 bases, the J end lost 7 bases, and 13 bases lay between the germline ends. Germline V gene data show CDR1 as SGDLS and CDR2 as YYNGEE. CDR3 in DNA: TGTGCCAGCAGTGAGTTAGTGGCAAATTCACCCCTCCACTTT. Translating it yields CASSELVANSPLHF.